A single sample is the source of the 18 T cell receptor beta chains below, sequenced in a study of T cells after posttransplantation cyclophosphamide. Busulfan-fludarabine conditioning, marrow transplant, and cyclophosphamide on days +3 and +4 were administered. Only in-frame clones appear in the TCRdb table, and some are missing; sequencing was by immunoSEQ multiplex PCR. The sample shows approximately 12,000 clones, about 2% of them seen only once. The source material was PBMCs, sampled after allogeneic stem cell transplant with posttransplant cyclophosphamide. The receptor source for this set is a young adult male patient who received an allogeneic stem cell transplant from a related donor, was CMV-positive, and had no GVHD. Some T cells could come from the graft donor.

This clone appeared a few times. The chain couples TRBV20-1 to TRBJ2-5; the D is unclear. Per germline, CDR1 DFQATT and CDR2 SNEGSKA (reference sequence). The V end lost 3 bases, the J end lost 5 bases, and 7 bases lay between the germline ends. The CDR3 sequence is 11 residues long. CDR3 loop: CSARSFETQYF. CDR3 bases: TGCAGTGCTAGGTCCTTCGAGACCCAGTACTTC.

This clone came up a few times. The CDR3 DNA is TGTGCCAGCAGCCCCGGTGGGGGGGCGGCCAAAAACATTCAGTACTTC. As protein: CASSPGGGAAKNIQYF. The chain combines TRBV7-9 with TRBJ2-4, with D perhaps TRBD2 (7 bases). V gave up 5 bases and J gave up 1 base, with 15 bases separating them. The CDR3 runs 16 residues. Per the germline V gene, CDR1 is SEHNR and CDR2 is FQNEAQ (reference sequence).

The V call is TRBV6-5, the J call TRBJ1-2; possibly TRBD1 for D (5 bases). The CDR3 sequence is 14 residues long. V lost 2 bases and J 2 bases, leaving 9 bases between the germline ends. Per the germline V gene, CDR1 is MNHEY and CDR2 is SVGAGI. CDR3 nucleotide sequence: TGTGCCAGCAGTTACAGGGGTGGAAACTATGGCTACACCTTC. Translated, it gives CASSYRGGNYGYTF.

In its sample, this clone was seen a few times. The rearrangement links TRBV6-6 to TRBJ1-4, with TRBD1 identical over 10 bases. There are 15 residues in the CDR3. CDR1 is MNHNY and CDR2 is SVGAGI in the germline V gene (reference sequence). Germline trimming cut 6 bases from V and 3 bases from J; bases unmatched to any gene: 4. CDR3 sequence reads: CASSRQGAANEKLFF. Here the CDR3 DNA reads TGTGCCAGCAGCAGACAGGGGGCGGCTAATGAAAAACTGTTTTTT.

J is TRBJ1-2 and V is TRBV19, with D possibly being TRBD1 (6 bases). Trimming left V 0 bases short and J 4 bases short, with 12 bases between. There are 15 residues in the CDR3. Per germline, CDR1 LNHDA and CDR2 SQIVND (reference sequence). CDR3 bases: TGTGCCAGTAGTATAGATTCTACAGGGACCTATGGCTACACCTTC. Amino acid sequence: CASSIDSTGTYGYTF.

The rearrangement links TRBV5-6 to TRBJ1-1; TRBD1 might be the D (5 bases). The CDR3 extends over 15 amino acids. The germline gives CDR1 SGHDT, CDR2 YYEEEE. Trimming shortened V by 5 bases and J by 3 bases, and 17 bases separated the two germline ends. CDR3 bases: TGTGCCAGCAGTTTATTGGGGGGTCGGGACACTGAAGCTTTCTTT. Translated: CASSLLGGRDTEAFF.

In DNA form, the CDR3 reads TGTGCCAGTAGTATAACTGCGGTATTACAAGAGACCCAGTACTTC. This gives the protein CASSITAVLQETQYF. The chain is built from TRBV19 and TRBJ2-5, with no clear D. The V and J ends lost 2 bases and 2 bases respectively, with 12 bases between them. This CDR3 has 15 residues. CDR1 is LNHDA, CDR2 SQIVND, per germline (reference sequence).

The chain has TRBV30 and TRBJ1-2, with D perhaps TRBD1 (5 bases). The V and J ends lost 5 bases and 4 bases respectively, with 17 bases between them. This CDR3 is built from 14 residues. In germline, CDR1 is GTSNPN, CDR2 SVGIG (reference sequence). The CDR3 is CAWYPQVASYGYTF. In DNA form, the CDR3 reads TGTGCCTGGTACCCACAGGTGGCAAGCTATGGCTACACCTTC.

The rearrangement uses TRBV5-1 and TRBJ2-2; 14 positions agree with TRBD2. V lost 0 bases to trimming and J lost 4 bases; unmatched junction nucleotides: 11. CDR1 and CDR2 (germline): SGHRS, YFSETQ. The CDR3 spans 20 residues. The CDR3 spells CASSLAAGLAGGASTGELFF. The CDR3 coding sequence is TGCGCCAGCAGCTTGGCCGCAGGACTAGCGGGGGGAGCCAGCACCGGGGAGCTGTTTTTT. The full variable domain, its missing parts supplied by reference TRBV5-1 and TRBJ2-2, is KAGVTQTPRYLIKTRGQQVTLSCSPISGHRSVSWYQQTPGQGLQFLFEYFSETQRNKGNFPGRFSGRQFSNSRSEMNVSTLELGDSALYLCASSLAAGLAGGASTGELFFGEGSRLTVL.

In its sample, this clone was seen a few times. This chain uses TRBV28 with TRBJ1-6; D gene uncertain. CDR1 and CDR2 (germline): MDHEN, SYDVKM. V was trimmed by 3 bases and J by 6 bases, leaving 15 bases between them. The CDR3 has 16 residues. The CDR3 bases are TGTGCCAGCAGTTTCTTGAAGTCCAGAATTAATTCACCCCTCCACTTT. Protein sequence: CASSFLKSRINSPLHF.

This chain joins TRBV7-2 and TRBJ2-5; TRBD2 matches at 8 bases. Trimming took 0 bases from V and 5 from J; bases not matched to a gene: 8. This CDR3 has 16 residues. Germline-derived CDR1 and CDR2 are SGHTA and FQGNSA. The CDR3 DNA sequence: TGTGCCAGCAGCTTAGCGGGGGTAGCGGGACTGGAGACCCAGTACTTC. Its protein is CASSLAGVAGLETQYF.

The table lists this clone with a few counts. This chain joins TRBV20-1 and TRBJ2-1, with D maybe TRBD1 (6 bases). V was shortened by 6 bases and J by 13 bases, with 7 bases between the two germline ends. The CDR3 runs 8 residues. Germline values: CDR1 DFQATT, CDR2 SNEGSKA (reference sequence). The CDR3 sequence: CSAGAQFF. The CDR3 bases are TGCAGTGCGGGGGCCCAGTTCTTC.

In this sample, this clone turned up a few times. This chain uses TRBV7-3 with TRBJ1-1; D remains ambiguous. Trimming removed 5 bases at V and 7 bases at J, with 17 bases between. Germline V gives CDR1 SGHTA, CDR2 FQGTGA. This CDR3 has 14 residues. This CDR3 is CASSPRRGEGEAFF. CDR3 sequence (DNA): TGTGCCAGCAGCCCACGACGCGGCGAGGGTGAAGCTTTCTTT.

The chain recombines TRBV9 with TRBJ2-7; 7 bases are shared with TRBD2. Germline V gene sequence: CDR1 SGDLS, CDR2 YYNGEE. The CDR3 runs to 14 residues. Trimming removed 3 bases from V and 0 bases from J; junction bases left unmatched: 3. The CDR3 DNA reads TGTGCCAGCAGCGGACTAGCTGCCTCCTACGAGCAGTACTTC. Residues: CASSGLAASYEQYF.

The chain recombines TRBV7-9 with TRBJ2-3; the match to TRBD2 covers 10 bases. This CDR3 has 17 residues. V trimming: 6 bases; J trimming: 0 bases; junction bases outside the gene matches: 9. Germline lookup yields CDR1 SEHNR and CDR2 FQNEAQ (reference sequence). The CDR3 bases are TGTGCCAGCAGTGCGCCCCCACTAGCGGGGAGCACAGATACGCAGTATTTT. Translating gives CASSAPPLAGSTDTQYF.

The sample holds a few counts of this clone. The V and J genes are TRBV7-6 and TRBJ1-5, with D possibly being TRBD1 (5 bases). CDR3 size: 13 residues. Germline V gene sequence: CDR1 SGHVS, CDR2 FNYEAQ. Trimming removed 5 bases from V and 7 bases from J, with 12 bases in between. For the CDR3, the DNA is TGTGCCAGCAGCCAGGACAATGGGCAGCCCCAGCATTTT. Its translation: CASSQDNGQPQHF.

The V and J genes are TRBV28 and TRBJ2-5, with TRBD1 matching 9 bases. The CDR3 runs 17 residues. The V gene's germline CDR1 is MDHEN and CDR2 SYDVKM. J lost 5 bases, V lost 6 bases, and 16 bases had no gene match. CDR3 sequence reads: CASRFINPGQGKETQYF. The CDR3 DNA reads TGTGCCAGCAGATTTATCAACCCGGGACAGGGAAAGGAGACCCAGTACTTC.

V and J are TRBV6-1 and TRBJ2-1; TRBD1 matches at 7 bases. The J segment lost 1 base and the V segment lost 7 bases, leaving 7 bases of the junction unmatched. Germline loops: CDR1 MNHNS, CDR2 SASEGT. This CDR3 contains 15 residues. The CDR3 sequence: CASTIRDRSYNEQFF. The CDR3 DNA is TGTGCCAGCACTATCCGGGACAGATCCTACAATGAGCAGTTCTTC.